This TCR beta chain was sequenced for a study of blood T cell repertoires in COVID-19. Across the study: Spain, Italy and the United States supplied samples that represented acute and convalescent COVID-19.

The CDR3 has 14 residues. CDR1 is SGHRS and CDR2 is YFSETQ in the germline V gene. V shed 0 bases and J shed 6 bases, with 9 bases lying between them. Assay: immunoSEQ multiplex PCR; the TCRdb copy retains only in-frame clones and omits some. The sample lists about 190,000 clones; 70% to 90% were seen once. This chain joins TRBV5-1 and TRBJ2-2; D perhaps matches TRBD2 (5 bases). The origin of this receptor is a woman in her 70s with active or convalescent COVID-19. Sequenced input: peripheral blood. The CDR3 spells CASSLAEGAGELFF. As DNA, the CDR3 is TGCGCCAGCAGCTTGGCCGAGGGCGCCGGGGAGCTGTTTTTT.